This T cell receptor (beta chain) was identified in a study of T-cell memory formation after mild COVID-19. Overall study: There were largely donor-specific TCR clusters. Study results and limitations: Some clones that responded turned up in pre-infection memory, which suggests that cross-reactive memory joined in. Still unconfirmed is whether the second-wave clones peaking on day 37 recognized SARS-CoV-2. CD4+ clones that contracted lay mainly in CM and EM; CD8+ ones lay in EMRA.

The V end was cut by 4 bases, the J end by 5 bases, with 14 bases between. Germline lookup yields CDR1 SGHTA and CDR2 FQGNSA. The CDR3 is made up of 15 amino acids. On this clonotype: The target antigen is unknown.

TCRdb re-called the 5' RACE reads through MiXCR, storing one row per CDR3 protein. Here the sample spans some 82,000 distinct CDR3 sequences, 9.5% to 15% being singletons. Sequenced material: PBMCs or a T cell subset sorted from them (not recorded which). The sequence derives from a young man who had mild COVID-19 (a few samples of this study predate the infection). Cell type and time point are not known. The chain carries TRBV7-2 and TRBJ2-2; D is possibly TRBD2 (6 bases). The CDR3 bases are TGTGCCAGCAGCTCGCGGGATGAGGAGACCGGGGAGCTGTTTTTT. Residues: CASSSRDEETGELFF.